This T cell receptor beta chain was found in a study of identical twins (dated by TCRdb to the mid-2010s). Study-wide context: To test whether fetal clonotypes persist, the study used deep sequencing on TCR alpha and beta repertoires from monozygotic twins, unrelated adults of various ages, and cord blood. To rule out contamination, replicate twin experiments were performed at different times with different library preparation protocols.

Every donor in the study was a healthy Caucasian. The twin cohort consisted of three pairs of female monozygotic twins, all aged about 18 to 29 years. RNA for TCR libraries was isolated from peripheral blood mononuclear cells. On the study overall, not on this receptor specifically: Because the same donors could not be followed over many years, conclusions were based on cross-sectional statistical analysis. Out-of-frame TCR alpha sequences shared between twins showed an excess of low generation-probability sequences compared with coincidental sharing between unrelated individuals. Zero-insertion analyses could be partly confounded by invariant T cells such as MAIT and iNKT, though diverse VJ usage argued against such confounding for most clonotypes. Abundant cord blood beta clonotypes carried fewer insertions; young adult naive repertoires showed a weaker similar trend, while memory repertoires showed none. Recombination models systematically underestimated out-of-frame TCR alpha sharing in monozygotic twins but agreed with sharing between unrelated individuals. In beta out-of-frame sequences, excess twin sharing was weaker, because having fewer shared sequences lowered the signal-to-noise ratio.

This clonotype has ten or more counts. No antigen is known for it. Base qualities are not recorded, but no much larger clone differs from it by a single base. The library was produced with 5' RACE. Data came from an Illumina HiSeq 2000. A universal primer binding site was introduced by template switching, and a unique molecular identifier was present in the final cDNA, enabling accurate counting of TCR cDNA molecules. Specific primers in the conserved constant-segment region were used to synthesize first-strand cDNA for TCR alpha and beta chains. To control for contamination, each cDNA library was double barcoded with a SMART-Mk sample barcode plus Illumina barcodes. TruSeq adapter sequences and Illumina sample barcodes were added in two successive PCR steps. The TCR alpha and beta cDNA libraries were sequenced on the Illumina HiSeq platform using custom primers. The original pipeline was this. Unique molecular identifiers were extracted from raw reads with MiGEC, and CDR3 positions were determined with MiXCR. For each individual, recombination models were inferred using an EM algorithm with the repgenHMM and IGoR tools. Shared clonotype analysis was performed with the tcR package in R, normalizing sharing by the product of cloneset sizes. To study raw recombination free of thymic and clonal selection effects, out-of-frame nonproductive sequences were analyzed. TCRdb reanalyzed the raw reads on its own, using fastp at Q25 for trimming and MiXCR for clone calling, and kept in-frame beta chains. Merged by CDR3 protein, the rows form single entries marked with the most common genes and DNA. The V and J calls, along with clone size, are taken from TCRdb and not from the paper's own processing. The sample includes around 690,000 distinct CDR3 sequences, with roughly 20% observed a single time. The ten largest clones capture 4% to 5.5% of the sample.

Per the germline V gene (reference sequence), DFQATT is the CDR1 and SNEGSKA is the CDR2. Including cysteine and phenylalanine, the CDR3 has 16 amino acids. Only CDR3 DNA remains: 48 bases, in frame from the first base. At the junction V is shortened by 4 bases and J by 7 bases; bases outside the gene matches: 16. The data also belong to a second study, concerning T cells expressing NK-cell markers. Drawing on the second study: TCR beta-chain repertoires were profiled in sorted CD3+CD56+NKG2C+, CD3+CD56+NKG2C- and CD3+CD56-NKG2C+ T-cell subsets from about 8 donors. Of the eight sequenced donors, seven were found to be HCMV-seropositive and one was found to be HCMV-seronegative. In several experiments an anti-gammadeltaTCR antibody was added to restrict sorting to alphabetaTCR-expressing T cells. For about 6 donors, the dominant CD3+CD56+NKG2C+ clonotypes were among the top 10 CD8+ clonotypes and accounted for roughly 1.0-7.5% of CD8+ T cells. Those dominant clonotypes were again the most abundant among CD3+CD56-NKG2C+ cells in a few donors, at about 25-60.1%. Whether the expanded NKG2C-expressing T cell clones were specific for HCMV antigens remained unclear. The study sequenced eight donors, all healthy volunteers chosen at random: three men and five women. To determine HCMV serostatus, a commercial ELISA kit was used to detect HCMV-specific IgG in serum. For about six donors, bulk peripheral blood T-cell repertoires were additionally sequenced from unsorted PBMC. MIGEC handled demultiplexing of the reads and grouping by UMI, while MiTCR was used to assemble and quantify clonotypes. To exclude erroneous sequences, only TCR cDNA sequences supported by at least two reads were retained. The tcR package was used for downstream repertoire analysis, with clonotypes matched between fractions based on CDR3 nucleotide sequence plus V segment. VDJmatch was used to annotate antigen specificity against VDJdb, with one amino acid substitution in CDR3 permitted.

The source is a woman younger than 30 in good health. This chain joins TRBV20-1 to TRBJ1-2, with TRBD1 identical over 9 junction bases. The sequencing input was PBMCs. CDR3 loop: CSANTGGGFITGGYTF. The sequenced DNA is TGCAGTGCTAACACAGGGGGCGGGTTTATTACTGGTGGCTACACCTTC.